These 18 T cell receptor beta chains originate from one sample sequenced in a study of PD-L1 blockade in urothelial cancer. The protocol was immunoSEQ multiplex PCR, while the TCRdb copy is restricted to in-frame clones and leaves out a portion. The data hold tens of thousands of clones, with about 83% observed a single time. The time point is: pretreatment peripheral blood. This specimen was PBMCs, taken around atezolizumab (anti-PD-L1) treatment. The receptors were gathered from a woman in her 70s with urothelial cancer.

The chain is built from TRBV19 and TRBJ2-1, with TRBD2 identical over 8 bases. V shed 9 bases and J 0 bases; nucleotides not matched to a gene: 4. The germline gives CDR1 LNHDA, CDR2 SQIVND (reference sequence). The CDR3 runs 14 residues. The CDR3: CASESGSSYNEQFF. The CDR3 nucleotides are TGTGCCAGCGAAAGCGGGAGCTCCTACAATGAGCAGTTCTTC.

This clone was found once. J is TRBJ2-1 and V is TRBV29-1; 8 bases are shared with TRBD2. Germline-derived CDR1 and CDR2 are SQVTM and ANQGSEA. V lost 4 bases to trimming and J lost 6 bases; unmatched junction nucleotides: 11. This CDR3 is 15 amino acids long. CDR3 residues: CSVGYAAGGPNEQFF. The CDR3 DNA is TGCAGCGTTGGTTACGCGGCGGGGGGCCCCAATGAGCAGTTCTTC.

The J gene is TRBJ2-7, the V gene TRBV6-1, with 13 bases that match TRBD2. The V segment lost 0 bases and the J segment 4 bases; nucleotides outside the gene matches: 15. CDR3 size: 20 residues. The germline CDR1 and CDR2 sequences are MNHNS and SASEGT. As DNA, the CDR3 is TGTGCCAGCAGTGAAGCGGAAGGATTACTAGCGGGAGGGCCTGGTTACGAGCAGTACTTC. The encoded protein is CASSEAEGLLAGGPGYEQYF.

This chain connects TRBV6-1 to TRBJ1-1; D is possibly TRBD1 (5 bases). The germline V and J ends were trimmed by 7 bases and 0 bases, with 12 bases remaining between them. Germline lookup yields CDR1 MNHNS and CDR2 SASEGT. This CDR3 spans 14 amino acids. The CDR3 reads CASNPTGMNTEAFF. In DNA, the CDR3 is TGTGCCAGCAACCCAACAGGCATGAACACTGAAGCTTTCTTT.

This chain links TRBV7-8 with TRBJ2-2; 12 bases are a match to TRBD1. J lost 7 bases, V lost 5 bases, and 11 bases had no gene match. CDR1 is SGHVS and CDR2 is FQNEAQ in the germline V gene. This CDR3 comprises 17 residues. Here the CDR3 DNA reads TGTGCCAGCAGCGCTACCTCGGGACAGGGGGCTTTCGGGGAGCTGTTTTTT. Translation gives CASSATSGQGAFGELFF.

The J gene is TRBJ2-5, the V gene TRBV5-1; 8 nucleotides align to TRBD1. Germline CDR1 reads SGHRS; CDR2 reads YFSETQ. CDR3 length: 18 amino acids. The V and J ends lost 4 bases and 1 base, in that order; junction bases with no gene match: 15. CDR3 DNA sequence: TGCGCCAGCAGCCTCCGGGACAGGCGGTTAGGAGGCCAAGAGACCCAGTACTTC. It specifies CASSLRDRRLGGQETQYF.

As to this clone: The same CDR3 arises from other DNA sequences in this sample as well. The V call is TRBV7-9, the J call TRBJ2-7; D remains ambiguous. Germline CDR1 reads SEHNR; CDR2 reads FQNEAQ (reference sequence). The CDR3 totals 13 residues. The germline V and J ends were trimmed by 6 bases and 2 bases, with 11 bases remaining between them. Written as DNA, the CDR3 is TGTGCCAGCAGTCCCGGGTCCACCTACGAGCAGTACTTC. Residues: CASSPGSTYEQYF.

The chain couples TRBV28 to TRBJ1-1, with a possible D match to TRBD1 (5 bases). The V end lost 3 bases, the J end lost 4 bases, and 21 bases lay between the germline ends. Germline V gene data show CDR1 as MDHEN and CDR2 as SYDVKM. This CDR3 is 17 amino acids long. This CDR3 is CASSFLGGGYLGTEAFF. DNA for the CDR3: TGTGCCAGCAGTTTTCTGGGGGGAGGTTACTTGGGCACTGAAGCTTTCTTT.

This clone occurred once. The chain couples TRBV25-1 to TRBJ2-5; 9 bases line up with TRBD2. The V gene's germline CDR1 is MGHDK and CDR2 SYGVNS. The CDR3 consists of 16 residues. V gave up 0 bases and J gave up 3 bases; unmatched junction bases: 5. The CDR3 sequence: CASSEYGGGAKETQYF. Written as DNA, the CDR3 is TGTGCCAGCAGTGAATACGGCGGGGGGGCCAAAGAGACCCAGTACTTC.

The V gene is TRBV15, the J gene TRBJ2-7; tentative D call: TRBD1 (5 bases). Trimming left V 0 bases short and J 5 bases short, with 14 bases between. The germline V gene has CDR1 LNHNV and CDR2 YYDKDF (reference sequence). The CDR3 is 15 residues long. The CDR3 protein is CATSRDRVQDDEQYF. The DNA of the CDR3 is TGTGCCACCAGCAGAGATAGGGTACAGGATGACGAGCAGTACTTC. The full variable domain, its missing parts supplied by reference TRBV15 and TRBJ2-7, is DAMVIQNPRYQVTQFGKPVTLSCSQTLNHNVMYWYQQKSSQAPKLLFHYYDKDFNNEADTPDNFQSRRPNTSFCFLDIRSPGLGDTAMYLCATSRDRVQDDEQYFGPGTRLTVT.

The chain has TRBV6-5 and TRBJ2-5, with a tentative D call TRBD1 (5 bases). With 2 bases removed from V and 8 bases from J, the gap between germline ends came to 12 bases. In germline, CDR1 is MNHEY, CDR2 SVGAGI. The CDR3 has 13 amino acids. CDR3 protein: CASSYRVDSTQYF. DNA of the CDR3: TGTGCCAGCAGTTACCGAGTTGACAGTACCCAGTACTTC.

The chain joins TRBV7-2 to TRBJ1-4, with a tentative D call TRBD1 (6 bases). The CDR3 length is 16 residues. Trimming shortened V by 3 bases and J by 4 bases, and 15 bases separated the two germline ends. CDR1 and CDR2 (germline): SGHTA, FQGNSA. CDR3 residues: CASSFGLQGINEKLFF. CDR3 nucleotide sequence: TGTGCCAGCAGCTTCGGCCTCCAGGGGATTAATGAAAAACTGTTTTTT.

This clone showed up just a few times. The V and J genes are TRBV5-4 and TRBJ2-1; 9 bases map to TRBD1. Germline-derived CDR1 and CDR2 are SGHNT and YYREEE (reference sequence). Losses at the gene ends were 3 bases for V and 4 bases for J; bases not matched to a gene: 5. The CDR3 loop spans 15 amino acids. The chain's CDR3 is CASSYGQGPYNEQFF. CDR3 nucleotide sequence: TGTGCCAGCAGCTATGGACAGGGGCCTTACAATGAGCAGTTCTTC. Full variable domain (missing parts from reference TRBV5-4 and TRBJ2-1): ETGVTQSPTHLIKTRGQQVTLRCSSQSGHNTVSWYQQALGQGPQFIFQYYREEENGRGNFPPRFSGLQFPNYSSELNVNALELDDSALYLCASSYGQGPYNEQFFGPGTRLTVL.

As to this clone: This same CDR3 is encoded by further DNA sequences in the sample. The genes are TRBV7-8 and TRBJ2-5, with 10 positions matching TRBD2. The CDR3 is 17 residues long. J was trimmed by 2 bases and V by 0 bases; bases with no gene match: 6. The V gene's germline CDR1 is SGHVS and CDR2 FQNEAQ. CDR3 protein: CASSLAGLAGVQETQYF. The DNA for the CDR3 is TGTGCCAGCAGCTTAGCGGGCCTAGCGGGGGTTCAAGAGACCCAGTACTTC.

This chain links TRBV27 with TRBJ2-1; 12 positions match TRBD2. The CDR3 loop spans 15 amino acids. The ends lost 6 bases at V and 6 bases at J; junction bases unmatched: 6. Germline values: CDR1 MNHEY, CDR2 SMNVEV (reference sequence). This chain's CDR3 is CASRLAGGVGNEQFF. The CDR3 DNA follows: TGTGCCAGCAGGCTAGCGGGAGGGGTGGGCAATGAGCAGTTCTTC.

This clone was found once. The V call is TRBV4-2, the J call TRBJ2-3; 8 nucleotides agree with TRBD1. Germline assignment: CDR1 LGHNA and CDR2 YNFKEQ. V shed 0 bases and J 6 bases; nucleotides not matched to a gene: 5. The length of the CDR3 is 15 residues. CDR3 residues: CASSQEYRQGDTQYF. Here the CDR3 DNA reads TGTGCCAGCAGCCAAGAGTACCGACAGGGGGATACGCAGTATTTT.

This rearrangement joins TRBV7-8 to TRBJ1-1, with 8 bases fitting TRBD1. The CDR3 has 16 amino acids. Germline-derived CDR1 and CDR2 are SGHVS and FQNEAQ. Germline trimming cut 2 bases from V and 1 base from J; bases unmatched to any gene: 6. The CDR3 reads CASSLPGQGGNTEAFF. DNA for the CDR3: TGTGCCAGCAGCTTACCCGGACAGGGTGGGAACACTGAAGCTTTCTTT.

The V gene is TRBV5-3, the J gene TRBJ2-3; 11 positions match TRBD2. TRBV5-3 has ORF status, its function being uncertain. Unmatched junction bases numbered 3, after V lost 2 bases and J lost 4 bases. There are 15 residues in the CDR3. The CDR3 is CARSFSGGAADTQYF. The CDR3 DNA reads TGTGCCAGAAGCTTTAGCGGGGGGGCCGCAGATACGCAGTATTTT.